These T cell receptor beta chains were read from a single sample in a study of synovial regulatory T cells in juvenile arthritis. Assay: immunoSEQ multiplex PCR; the TCRdb copy retains only in-frame clones and omits some. The table lists 9,000 to 10,000 clones. The sequenced sample consisted of Treg cells from blood. These receptors all stem from a donor younger than 30 with juvenile idiopathic arthritis. Both conserved end residues are part of each CDR3. Each record gives: V gene, CDR3 length, J gene, clone size, CDR3 protein. Only some rows state a clone size, as once, few, many or a class for expanded clones.

V: TRBV14
length: 16
J: TRBJ2-7
size: -
CDR3: CASSPLSGGAAYEQYF

V: TRBV5-6
length: 15
J: TRBJ1-6
size: -
CDR3: CASSLTGTGNSPLHF

V: TRBV5-1
length: 17
J: TRBJ1-4
size: -
CDR3: CASSPGTGAAVGEKLFF

V: TRBV12-1
length: 15
J: TRBJ1-2
size: -
CDR3: CASSSGDRGGYGYTF

V: TRBV30
length: 13
J: TRBJ1-2
size: -
CDR3: CAWRGGLTGGYTF

V: TRBV5-6
length: 15
J: TRBJ2-7
size: -
CDR3: CASSLPPSGGVEQYF

V: TRBV10-3
length: 13
J: TRBJ1-3
size: -
CDR3: CAIMGSGGNTIYF

V: TRBV7-3
length: 17
J: TRBJ2-2
size: medium-sized
CDR3: CASSPGAGRMNTGELFF

V: TRBV15
length: 14
J: TRBJ2-1
size: -
CDR3: CATSRGTVHNEQFF

V: TRBV19
length: 12
J: TRBJ1-2
size: -
CDR3: CASRLTGSSYTF

V: TRBV19
length: 14
J: TRBJ2-7
size: -
CDR3: CASRGTGGNDEQYF

V: TRBV10-3
length: 13
J: TRBJ1-4
size: -
CDR3: CASWGGVGEKLFF

V: TRBV5-1
length: 16
J: TRBJ2-7
size: -
CDR3: CASSGGNQGLAWKQYF

V: TRBV6-1
length: 13
J: TRBJ1-2
size: -
CDR3: CASRGQGNYGYTF

V: TRBV7-2
length: 14
J: TRBJ2-7
size: -
CDR3: CASSLAGGPYEQYF

V: TRBV5-1
length: 12
J: TRBJ1-1
size: -
CDR3: CASSSQGAEAFF

V: TRBV4-1
length: 17
J: TRBJ1-5
size: -
CDR3: CASRQTGGFQRGQPQHF

V: TRBV5-1
length: 16
J: TRBJ2-7
size: -
CDR3: CASSLDPMTTVYEQYF

V: TRBV15
length: 15
J: TRBJ1-1
size: -
CDR3: CATSRDQGGRTEAFF

V: TRBV19
length: 14
J: TRBJ2-2
size: -
CDR3: CASSRIAGSGELFF

V: TRBV9
length: 14
J: TRBJ1-1
size: -
CDR3: CASSAGQGNTEAFF

V: TRBV7-9
length: 13
J: TRBJ2-7
size: -
CDR3: CASSLLSRGSEYF

V: TRBV18
length: 14
J: TRBJ1-2
size: -
CDR3: CASSPPARPYGYTF

V: TRBV5-1
length: 16
J: TRBJ1-1
size: -
CDR3: CASNMRSFQSNTEAFF

V: TRBV5-6
length: 13
J: TRBJ1-2
size: -
CDR3: CASSLPAGYGYTF

V: TRBV2
length: 13
J: TRBJ2-7
size: -
CDR3: CASSEAHGYEQYF

V: TRBV6-5
length: 15
J: TRBJ1-3
size: -
CDR3: CASTPGGSSGNTIYF

V: TRBV6-4
length: 13
J: TRBJ1-2
size: -
CDR3: CASSDSRRVGYTF

V: TRBV19
length: 15
J: TRBJ2-7
size: -
CDR3: CASSISAGASYEQYF

V: TRBV5-1
length: 15
J: TRBJ1-3
size: -
CDR3: CASSLSGQGGNTIYF

V: TRBV19
length: 14
J: TRBJ2-7
size: -
CDR3: CASSLQGRSLEQYF

V: TRBV5-6
length: 15
J: TRBJ2-3
size: medium-sized
CDR3: CASSLRQAGTDTQYF